This T cell receptor (beta chain) was identified during a study of blood T cell repertoires in COVID-19. The V segment lost 5 bases and the J segment 4 bases; nucleotides outside the gene matches: 7. The CDR3 is 15 amino acids. Germline V gene sequence: CDR1 LGHDT, CDR2 YNNKEL (reference sequence). Here immunoSEQ multiplex PCR was the method, and the copy in TCRdb shows in-frame clones only, minus some. In the table there are about 40,000 clones, roughly nine tenths of which are singletons. The V call is TRBV3-1 (or the pseudogene TRBV3-2), the J call TRBJ2-3, with 9 bases matching TRBD1. The receptor was isolated from a woman aged 80 or over with active COVID-19. The sequencing input was peripheral blood. Here the CDR3 reads CASSTRTGAADTQYF. The CDR3 DNA follows: TGTGCCAGCAGCACCCGGACAGGGGCGGCAGATACGCAGTATTTT.